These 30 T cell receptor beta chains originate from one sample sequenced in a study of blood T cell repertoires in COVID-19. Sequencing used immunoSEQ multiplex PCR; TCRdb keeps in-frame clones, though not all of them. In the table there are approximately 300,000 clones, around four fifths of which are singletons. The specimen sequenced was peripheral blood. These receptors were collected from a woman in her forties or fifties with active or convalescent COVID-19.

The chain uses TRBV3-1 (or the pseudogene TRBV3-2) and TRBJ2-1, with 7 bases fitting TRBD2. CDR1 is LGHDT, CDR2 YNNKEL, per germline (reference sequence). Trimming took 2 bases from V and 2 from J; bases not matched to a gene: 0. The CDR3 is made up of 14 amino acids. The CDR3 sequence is CASSQTSAYNEQFF. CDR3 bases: TGTGCCAGCAGCCAAACTAGCGCCTACAATGAGCAGTTCTTC.

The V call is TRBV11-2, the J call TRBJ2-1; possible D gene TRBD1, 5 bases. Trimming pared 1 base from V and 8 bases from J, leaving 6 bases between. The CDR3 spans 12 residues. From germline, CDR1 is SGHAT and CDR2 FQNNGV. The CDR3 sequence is CASSLGGDEQFF. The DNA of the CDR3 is TGTGCCAGCAGCTTAGGGGGCGATGAGCAGTTCTTC. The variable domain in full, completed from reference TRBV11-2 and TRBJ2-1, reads EAGVAQSPRYKIIEKRQSVAFWCNPISGHATLYWYQQILGQGPKLLIQFQNNGVVDDSQLPKDRFSAERLKGVDSTLKIQPAKLEDSAVYLCASSLGGDEQFFGPGTRLTVL.

The CDR3 loop reads CASSGQGNTEAFF. Here the CDR3 DNA reads TGTGCCAGCAGCGGACAGGGAAACACTGAAGCTTTCTTT. The chain has TRBV2 and TRBJ1-1, with TRBD1 identical over 8 bases. The germline gives CDR1 SNHLY, CDR2 FYNNEI. The CDR3 has 13 residues. The J segment lost 2 bases and the V segment lost 6 bases, leaving 2 bases of the junction unmatched.

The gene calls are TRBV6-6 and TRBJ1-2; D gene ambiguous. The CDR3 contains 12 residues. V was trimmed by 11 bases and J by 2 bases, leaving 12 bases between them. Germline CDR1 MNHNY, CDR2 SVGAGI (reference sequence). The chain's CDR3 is CAGSHANYGYTF. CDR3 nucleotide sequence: TGTGCCGGCTCACACGCCAACTATGGCTACACCTTC.

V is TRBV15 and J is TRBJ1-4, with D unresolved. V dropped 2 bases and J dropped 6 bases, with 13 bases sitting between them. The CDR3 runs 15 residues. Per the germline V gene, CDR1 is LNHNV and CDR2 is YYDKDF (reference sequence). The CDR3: CATSRSLSGDEKLFF. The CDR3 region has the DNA TGTGCCACCAGCAGATCCCTGTCCGGGGATGAAAAACTGTTTTTT. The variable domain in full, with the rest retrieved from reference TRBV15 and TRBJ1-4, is DAMVIQNPRYQVTQFGKPVTLSCSQTLNHNVMYWYQQKSSQAPKLLFHYYDKDFNNEADTPDNFQSRRPNTSFCFLDIRSPGLGDTAMYLCATSRSLSGDEKLFFGSGTQLSVL.

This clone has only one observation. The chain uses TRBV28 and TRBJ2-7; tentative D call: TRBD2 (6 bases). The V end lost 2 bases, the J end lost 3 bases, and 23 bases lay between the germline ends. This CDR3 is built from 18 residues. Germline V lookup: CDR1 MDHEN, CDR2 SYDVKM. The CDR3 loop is CASSLSRWGGAGNYEQYF. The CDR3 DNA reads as TGTGCCAGCAGTTTAAGTCGTTGGGGTGGGGCGGGGAACTACGAGCAGTACTTC. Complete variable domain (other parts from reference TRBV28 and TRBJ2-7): DVKVTQSSRYLVKRTGEKVFLECVQDMDHENMFWYRQDPGLGLRLIYFSYDVKMKEKGDIPEGYSVSREKKERFSLILESASTNQTSMYLCASSLSRWGGAGNYEQYFGPGTRLTVT.

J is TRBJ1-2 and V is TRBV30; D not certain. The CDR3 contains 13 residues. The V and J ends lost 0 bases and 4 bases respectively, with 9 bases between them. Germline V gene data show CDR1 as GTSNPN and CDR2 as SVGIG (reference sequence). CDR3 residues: CAWSVLRLYGYTF. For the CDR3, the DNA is TGTGCCTGGAGTGTTCTCCGTCTCTATGGCTACACCTTC.

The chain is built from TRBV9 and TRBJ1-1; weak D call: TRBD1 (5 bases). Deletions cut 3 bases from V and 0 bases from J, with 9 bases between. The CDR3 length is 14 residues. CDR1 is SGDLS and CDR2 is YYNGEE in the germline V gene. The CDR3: CASSGQTMNTEAFF. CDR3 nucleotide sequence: TGTGCCAGCAGCGGACAGACCATGAACACTGAAGCTTTCTTT.

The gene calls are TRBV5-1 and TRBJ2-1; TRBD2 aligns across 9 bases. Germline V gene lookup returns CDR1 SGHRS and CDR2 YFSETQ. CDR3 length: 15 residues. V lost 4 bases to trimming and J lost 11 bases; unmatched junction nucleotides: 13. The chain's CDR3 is CASSPLAGSGSKQFF. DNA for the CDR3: TGCGCCAGCAGCCCTCTAGCGGGAAGCGGGTCGAAGCAGTTCTTC.

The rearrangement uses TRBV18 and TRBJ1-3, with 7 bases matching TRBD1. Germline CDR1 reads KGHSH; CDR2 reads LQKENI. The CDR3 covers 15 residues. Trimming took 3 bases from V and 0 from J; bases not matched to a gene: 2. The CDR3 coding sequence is TGTGCCAGCTCACCCACAGGGGTCTCTGGAAACACCATATATTTT. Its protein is CASSPTGVSGNTIYF.

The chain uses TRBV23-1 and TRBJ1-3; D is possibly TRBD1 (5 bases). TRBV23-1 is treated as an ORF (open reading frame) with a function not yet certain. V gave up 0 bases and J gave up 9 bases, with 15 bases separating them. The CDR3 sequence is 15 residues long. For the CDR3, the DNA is TGCGCCAGCAGTCAATCAGGCAGATCCCAGGGCACCATATATTTT. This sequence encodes CASSQSGRSQGTIYF.

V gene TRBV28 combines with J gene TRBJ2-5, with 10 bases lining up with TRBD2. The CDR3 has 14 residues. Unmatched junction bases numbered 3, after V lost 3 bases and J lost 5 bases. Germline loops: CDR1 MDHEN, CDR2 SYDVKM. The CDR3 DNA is TGTGCCAGCAGTTTTAGCGGGAGGTGGGAGACCCAGTACTTC. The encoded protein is CASSFSGRWETQYF.

The CDR3 spells CATSRGGGTEAFF. CDR3 bases: TGTGCCACCAGCAGAGGGGGGGGCACTGAAGCTTTCTTT. The V gene is TRBV15, the J gene TRBJ1-1, with D maybe TRBD1 (5 bases). The V and J ends lost 1 base and 4 bases respectively, with 7 bases between them. Germline lookup yields CDR1 LNHNV and CDR2 YYDKDF (reference sequence). CDR3 length equals 13 residues. The full variable domain, rest sourced from reference TRBV15 and TRBJ1-1, is DAMVIQNPRYQVTQFGKPVTLSCSQTLNHNVMYWYQQKSSQAPKLLFHYYDKDFNNEADTPDNFQSRRPNTSFCFLDIRSPGLGDTAMYLCATSRGGGTEAFFGQGTRLTVV.

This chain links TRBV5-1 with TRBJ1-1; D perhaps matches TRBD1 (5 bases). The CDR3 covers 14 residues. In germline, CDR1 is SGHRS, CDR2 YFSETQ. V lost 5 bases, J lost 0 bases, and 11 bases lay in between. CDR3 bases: TGCGCCAGCAGTATGACAGTGATGAACACTGAAGCTTTCTTT. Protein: CASSMTVMNTEAFF.

The chain's CDR3 is CASSSGGRENTGELFF. CDR3 bases: TGTGCCAGCAGCTCGGGTGGTCGAGAGAACACCGGGGAGCTGTTTTTT. V gene TRBV5-4 combines with J gene TRBJ2-2; D gene uncertain. Germline CDR1 and CDR2: SGHNT and YYREEE (reference sequence). Trimming took off 3 bases at V and 1 base at J, with 13 bases between the two ends. The CDR3 spans 16 residues.

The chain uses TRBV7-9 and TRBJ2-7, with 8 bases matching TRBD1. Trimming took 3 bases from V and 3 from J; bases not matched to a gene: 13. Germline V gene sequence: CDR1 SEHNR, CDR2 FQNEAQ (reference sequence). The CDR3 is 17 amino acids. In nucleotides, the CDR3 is TGTGCCAGCAGCTTTATGGGGAATCCAGGACAGGGCTACGAGCAGTACTTC. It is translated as CASSFMGNPGQGYEQYF. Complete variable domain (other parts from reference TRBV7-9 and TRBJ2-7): DTGVSQNPRHKITKRGQNVTFRCDPISEHNRLYWYRQTLGQGPEFLTYFQNEAQLEKSRLLSDRFSAERPKGSFSTLEIQRTEQGDSAMYLCASSFMGNPGQGYEQYFGPGTRLTVT.

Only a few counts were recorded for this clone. As DNA, the CDR3 is TGTGCCAGCAGCCAGGAGTCCTACTACAATGAGCAGTTCTTC. Translation gives CASSQESYYNEQFF. V usage is TRBV3-1 (or the pseudogene TRBV3-2) and J usage is TRBJ2-1, with D hard to call. V gave up 3 bases and J gave up 3 bases, with 9 bases separating them. The CDR3 loop spans 14 amino acids. Germline V lookup: CDR1 LGHDT, CDR2 YNNKEL (reference sequence).

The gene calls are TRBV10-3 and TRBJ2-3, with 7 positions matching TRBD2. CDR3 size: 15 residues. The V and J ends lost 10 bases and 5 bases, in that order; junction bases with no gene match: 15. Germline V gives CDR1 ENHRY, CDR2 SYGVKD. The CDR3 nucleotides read TGTGCCACCAGCGAGGGGAGGGCCCTGGGAGATACGCAGTATTTT. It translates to CATSEGRALGDTQYF.

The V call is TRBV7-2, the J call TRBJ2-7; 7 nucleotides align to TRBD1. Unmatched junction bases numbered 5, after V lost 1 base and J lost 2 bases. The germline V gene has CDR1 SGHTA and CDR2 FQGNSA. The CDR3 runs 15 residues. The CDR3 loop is CASSLEGGRTYEQYF. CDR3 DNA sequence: TGTGCCAGCAGCTTAGAAGGGGGCCGCACCTACGAGCAGTACTTC.

The CDR3 spells CASSLLGDEYYEQYF. In DNA, the CDR3 is TGTGCCAGCAGTTTACTAGGGGATGAGTACTACGAGCAGTACTTC. This rearrangement joins TRBV28 to TRBJ2-7; D possibly corresponds to TRBD1 (5 bases). Trimming left V 2 bases short and J 3 bases short, with 14 bases between. The CDR3 has 15 amino acids. Germline V gene lookup returns CDR1 MDHEN and CDR2 SYDVKM. Using reference TRBV28 and TRBJ2-7 for the parts outside the CDR3, the full variable domain is DVKVTQSSRYLVKRTGEKVFLECVQDMDHENMFWYRQDPGLGLRLIYFSYDVKMKEKGDIPEGYSVSREKKERFSLILESASTNQTSMYLCASSLLGDEYYEQYFGPGTRLTVT.

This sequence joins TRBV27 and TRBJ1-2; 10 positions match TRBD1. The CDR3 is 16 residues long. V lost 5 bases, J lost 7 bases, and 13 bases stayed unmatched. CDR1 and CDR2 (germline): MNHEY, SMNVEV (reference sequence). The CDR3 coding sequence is TGTGCCAGCAGTGTTAATCCGGGACAGGGGTCTGGTGGCTACACCTTC. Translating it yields CASSVNPGQGSGGYTF.

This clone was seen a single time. The CDR3 loop is CASSIVLLAGLMNTGELFF. In nucleotides, the CDR3 is TGTGCCAGTAGTATAGTCCTCCTAGCGGGCTTGATGAACACCGGGGAGCTGTTTTTT. The chain uses TRBV19 and TRBJ2-2, with 8 nucleotides matching TRBD2. There are 19 residues in the CDR3. Trimming removed 1 base from V and 1 base from J; junction bases left unmatched: 11. Germline-derived CDR1 and CDR2 are LNHDA and SQIVND (reference sequence).

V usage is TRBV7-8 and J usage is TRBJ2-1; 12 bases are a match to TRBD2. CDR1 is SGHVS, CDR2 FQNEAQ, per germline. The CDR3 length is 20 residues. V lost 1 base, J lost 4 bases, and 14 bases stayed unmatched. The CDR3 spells CASSLVRGATTSGRYNEQFF. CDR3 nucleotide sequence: TGTGCCAGCAGCTTAGTCCGGGGAGCCACCACTAGCGGGAGGTACAATGAGCAGTTCTTC. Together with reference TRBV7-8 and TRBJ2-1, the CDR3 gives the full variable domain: GAGVSQSPRYKVAKRGQDVALRCDPISGHVSLFWYQQALGQGPEFLTYFQNEAQLDKSGLPSDRFFAERPEGSVSTLKIQRTQQEDSAVYLCASSLVRGATTSGRYNEQFFGPGTRLTVL.

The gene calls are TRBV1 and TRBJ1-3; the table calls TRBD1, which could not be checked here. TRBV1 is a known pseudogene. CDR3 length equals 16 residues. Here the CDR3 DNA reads TGCACCAGCAGCCAAGAACGGGACAGCTCTGGAAACACCATATATTTT. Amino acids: CTSSQERDSSGNTIYF.

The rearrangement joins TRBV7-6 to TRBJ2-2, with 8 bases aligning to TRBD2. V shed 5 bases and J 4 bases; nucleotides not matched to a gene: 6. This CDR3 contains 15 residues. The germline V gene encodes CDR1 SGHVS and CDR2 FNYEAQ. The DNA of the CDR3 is TGTGCCAGCAGCCCCACGGGGGGGGGCACCGGGGAGCTGTTTTTT. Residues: CASSPTGGGTGELFF.

The DNA of the CDR3 is TGTGCCAGCAGTGAATCATCCTATAATTCACCCCTCCACTTT. The encoded protein is CASSESSYNSPLHF. The gene calls are TRBV25-1 and TRBJ1-6; no clear D gene. V was cut by 1 base and J by 1 base, with 2 bases left in between. The CDR3 sequence is 14 residues long. The germline CDR1 and CDR2 sequences are MGHDK and SYGVNS.

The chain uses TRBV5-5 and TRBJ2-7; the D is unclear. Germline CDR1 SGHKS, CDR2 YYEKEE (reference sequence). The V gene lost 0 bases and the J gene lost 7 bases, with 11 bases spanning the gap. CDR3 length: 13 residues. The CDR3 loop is CASSLDGPWEQYF. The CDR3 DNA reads TGTGCCAGCAGCTTGGATGGGCCCTGGGAGCAGTACTTC.

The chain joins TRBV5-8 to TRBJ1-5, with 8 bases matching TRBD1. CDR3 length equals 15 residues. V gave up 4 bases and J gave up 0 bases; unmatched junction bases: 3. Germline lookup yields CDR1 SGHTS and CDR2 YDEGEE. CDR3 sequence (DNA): TGTGCCAGCAGCGACGACAGGGGTAGCAATCAGCCCCAGCATTTT. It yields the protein CASSDDRGSNQPQHF.

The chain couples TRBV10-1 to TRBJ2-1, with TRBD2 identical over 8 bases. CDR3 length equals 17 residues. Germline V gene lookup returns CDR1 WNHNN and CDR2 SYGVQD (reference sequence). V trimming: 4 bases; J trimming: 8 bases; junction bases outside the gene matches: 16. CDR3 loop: CASSARLMTSENYEQFF. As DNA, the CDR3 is TGCGCCAGCAGTGCGCGCCTAATGACTAGCGAAAACTATGAGCAGTTCTTC.

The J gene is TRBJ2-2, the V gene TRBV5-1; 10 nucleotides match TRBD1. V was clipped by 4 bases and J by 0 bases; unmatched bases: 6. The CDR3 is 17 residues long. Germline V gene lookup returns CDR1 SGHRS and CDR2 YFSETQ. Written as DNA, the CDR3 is TGCGCCAGCAGCAAAGGGACAGGGGTTCCGAACACCGGGGAGCTGTTTTTT. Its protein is CASSKGTGVPNTGELFF.